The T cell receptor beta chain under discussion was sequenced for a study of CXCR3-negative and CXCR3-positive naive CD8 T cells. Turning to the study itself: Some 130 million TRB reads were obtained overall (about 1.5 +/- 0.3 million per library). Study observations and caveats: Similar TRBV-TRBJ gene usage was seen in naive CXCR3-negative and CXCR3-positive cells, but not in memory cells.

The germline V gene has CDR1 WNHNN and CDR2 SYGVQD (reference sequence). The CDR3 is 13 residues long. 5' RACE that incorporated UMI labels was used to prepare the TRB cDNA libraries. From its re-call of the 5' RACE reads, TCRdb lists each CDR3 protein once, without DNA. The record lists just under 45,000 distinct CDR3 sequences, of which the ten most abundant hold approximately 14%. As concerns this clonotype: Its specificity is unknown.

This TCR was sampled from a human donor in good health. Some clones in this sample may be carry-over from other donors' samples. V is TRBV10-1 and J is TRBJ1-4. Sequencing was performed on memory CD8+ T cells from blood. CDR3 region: CATYYFWKEKLFF.